This TCR beta chain appears in the sequencing data of a study of blood T cells in healthy people across ages. Whole-study results and caveats: Both higher diversity and more naive CD4+ cells marked long-lived donors when set against aged donors.

Through a sample-barcoded 5' primer and a J-beta primer mix, a second PCR was run for roughly 7 to 11 cycles. MiXCR, applied by TCRdb to the 5' RACE reads, yields one record per CDR3 protein. The sample holds about a million distinct CDR3 sequences, under 50% seen once. Deletions cut 4 bases from V and 2 bases from J, with 14 bases between. CDR3 length equals 15 residues. Germline CDR1 is SGHRS and CDR2 is YFSETQ. This clonotype was counted ten times or more. The antigen is unknown. Drawing of peripheral blood yielded about 10 milliliters from each donor. Total RNA extracted from each sample amounted to at least 6 micrograms.

The source is a man aged 25-45 years in good health. The chain links TRBV5-1 to TRBJ2-3; D gene ambiguous. The specimen sequenced was blood. Written as DNA, the CDR3 is TGCGCCAGCAGCCCAGATGCGCGAACCACAGATACGCAGTATTTT. It yields the protein CASSPDARTTDTQYF.